The 27 T cell receptor beta chains below come from one sample, sequenced in a study of blood T cell repertoires in COVID-19. Profiled with immunoSEQ multiplex PCR; TCRdb holds only in-frame clones, not every one. The data contain about 120,000 clones, 81% of them singletons. The specimen sequenced was peripheral blood. These receptors came from a man aged 25 to 40 with COVID-19, enrolled during active disease.

The chain is built from TRBV7-8 and TRBJ1-1; D unresolved. Germline V lookup: CDR1 SGHVS, CDR2 FQNEAQ. The V and J ends lost 6 bases and 4 bases respectively, with 15 bases between them. This CDR3 contains 14 residues. CDR3 amino acids: CASRMTPRGTEAFF. The CDR3 coding sequence is TGTGCCAGCAGAATGACTCCTCGGGGCACTGAAGCTTTCTTT.

This chain uses TRBV19 with TRBJ2-3; D ambiguous. Germline CDR1 reads LNHDA; CDR2 reads SQIVND (reference sequence). This CDR3 comprises 16 residues. With 4 bases removed from V and 0 bases from J, the gap between germline ends came to 14 bases. The CDR3 DNA reads TGTGCCAGTAGTACGCAGGTTGTTCCGAGCACAGATACGCAGTATTTT. This encodes CASSTQVVPSTDTQYF. Combining the CDR3 with reference TRBV19 and TRBJ2-3 gives the whole variable domain DGGITQSPKYLFRKEGQNVTLSCEQNLNHDAMYWYRQDPGQGLRLIYYSQIVNDFQKGDIAEGYSVSREKKESFPLTVTSAQKNPTAFYLCASSTQVVPSTDTQYFGPGTRLTVL.

V and J are TRBV19 and TRBJ2-1; 7 bases line up with TRBD2. Germline CDR1 reads LNHDA; CDR2 reads SQIVND (reference sequence). Trimming took 3 bases from V and 0 from J; bases not matched to a gene: 5. CDR3 length: 16 residues. The CDR3 bases are TGTGCCAGTAGTATTTCTAGCGGCGGCTCCTACAATGAGCAGTTCTTC. It encodes CASSISSGGSYNEQFF.

The rearrangement links TRBV19 to TRBJ1-5, with D possibly TRBD1 on 6 matching bases. This CDR3 comprises 13 residues. Trimming took 6 bases from V and 2 from J, leaving 8 bases between them. Germline-derived CDR1 and CDR2 are LNHDA and SQIVND (reference sequence). The CDR3 loop reads CASRSGGNQPQHF. The CDR3 coding sequence is TGTGCCAGTAGATCAGGGGGCAATCAGCCCCAGCATTTT.

This clone was recorded only once. J is TRBJ1-3 and V is TRBV11-1; D gene ambiguous. The CDR3 sequence is 15 residues long. V lost 8 bases and J lost 2, with 16 bases in between. CDR1 SGHAT and CDR2 FQDESV come from the germline V gene (reference sequence). In DNA form, the CDR3 reads TGTGCCAGCCGGTTGGAGGGAACACCTGGAAACACCATATATTTT. It is translated as CASRLEGTPGNTIYF. The full variable domain, rest sourced from reference TRBV11-1 and TRBJ1-3, is EAEVAQSPRYKITEKSQAVAFWCDPISGHATLYWYRQILGQGPELLVQFQDESVVDDSQLPKDRFSAERLKGVDSTLKIQPAELGDSAMYLCASRLEGTPGNTIYFGEGSWLTVV.

This clone turned up a few times. The chain is built from TRBV11-3 and TRBJ2-1, with no clear D. In germline, CDR1 is SGHNT, CDR2 YENEEA. The CDR3 runs to 12 residues. V gave up 6 bases and J gave up 5 bases, with 8 bases separating them. Here the CDR3 reads CASSRTDNEQFF. In nucleotides, the CDR3 is TGTGCCAGCAGTCGTACTGACAATGAGCAGTTCTTC. Based on the CDR3 plus reference TRBV11-3 and TRBJ2-1, the full variable domain is EAGVVQSPRYKIIEKKQPVAFWCNPISGHNTLYWYLQNLGQGPELLIRYENEEAVDDSQLPKDRFSAERLKGVDSTLKIQPAELGDSAVYLCASSRTDNEQFFGPGTRLTVL.

This sequence joins TRBV10-3 and TRBJ2-7; TRBD1 aligns across 7 bases. This CDR3 has 15 residues. V trimming: 4 bases; J trimming: 6 bases; junction bases outside the gene matches: 12. From germline, CDR1 is ENHRY and CDR2 SYGVKD. The CDR3 reads CAISAQGQVKSEQYF. CDR3 DNA sequence: TGTGCCATCAGTGCCCAAGGACAGGTAAAGTCCGAGCAGTACTTC.

In DNA, the CDR3 is TGTGCCACCAGTGATTTGAGGGGCCTGGGGGATACGCAGTATTTT. It encodes CATSDLRGLGDTQYF. The chain couples TRBV24-1 to TRBJ2-3; maybe TRBD1 (5 bases). The length of the CDR3 is 15 residues. Germline V gene lookup returns CDR1 KGHDR and CDR2 SFDVKD. Trimming cost V 0 bases and J 6 bases, with 12 bases left between them.

Only one count was recorded for this clone. This chain connects TRBV6-5 to TRBJ2-3; TRBD2 aligns across 7 bases. V gave up 6 bases and J gave up 0 bases; unmatched junction bases: 0. The germline gives CDR1 MNHEY, CDR2 SVGAGI. This CDR3 is 13 amino acids long. CDR3 in DNA: TGTGCCAGCAGGGGGGGGAGCACAGATACGCAGTATTTT. Amino acid sequence: CASRGGSTDTQYF.

CDR3 in DNA: TGTGCCAGCAGCTTAAGTGGACAGGGGGCGCTGAATGAGCAGTTCTTC. It specifies CASSLSGQGALNEQFF. V is TRBV11-2 and J is TRBJ2-1, with TRBD1 matching 11 bases. V shed 2 bases, J shed 7 bases, and the junction held 7 bases outside the gene matches. This CDR3 region has 16 residues. CDR1 SGHAT and CDR2 FQNNGV come from the germline V gene.

The chain is built from TRBV11-2 and TRBJ1-6; 10 nucleotides match TRBD1. The V segment lost 5 bases and the J segment 5 bases; nucleotides outside the gene matches: 3. The germline V gene has CDR1 SGHAT and CDR2 FQNNGV. The CDR3 has 15 amino acids. The CDR3, as DNA: TGTGCCAGCAGCCCGGGACAGGGGAATAATTCACCCCTCCACTTT. Its protein product is CASSPGQGNNSPLHF.

The rearrangement links TRBV28 to TRBJ2-6, with D perhaps TRBD1 (5 bases). Trimming removed 1 base from V and 2 bases from J, with 21 bases in between. Germline loops: CDR1 MDHEN, CDR2 SYDVKM. CDR3 length: 20 amino acids. The CDR3 bases are TGTGCCAGCAGTTTATTCGCGACAGCCGTTGTGCGGCCTGGGGCCAACGTCCTGACTTTC. Protein sequence: CASSLFATAVVRPGANVLTF.

The V and J genes are TRBV4-3 and TRBJ1-1; 7 bases line up with TRBD1. The CDR3 sequence is 17 residues long. Germline V CDR1 and CDR2: LGHNA, YSLEER. V was pared by 1 base and J by 7 bases, with 15 bases of the junction left unmatched. CDR3 DNA: TGCGCCAGCAGCCAAGCTTCATCGAGGGGGCGCCCCCTTGAAGCTTTCTTT. It translates to CASSQASSRGRPLEAFF.

Details on this clone: Within the sample, other DNA sequences also encode this same CDR3. The chain is built from TRBV11-3 and TRBJ2-3; TRBD2 matches at 8 bases. Germline CDR1 is SGHNT and CDR2 is YENEEA. The CDR3 runs to 15 residues. The ends lost 2 bases at V and 2 bases at J; junction bases unmatched: 3. Written as DNA, the CDR3 is TGTGCCAGCAGCTTAACGGGGGGGCCCACAGATACGCAGTATTTT. As protein: CASSLTGGPTDTQYF.

The chain carries TRBV19 and TRBJ2-1, with 10 bases fitting TRBD2. The CDR3 totals 15 residues. The V gene end was trimmed by 5 bases and the J gene end by 5 bases; junction bases not matched to a gene: 6. Looked up from germline, CDR1 is LNHDA and CDR2 is SQIVND (reference sequence). The CDR3 sequence is CASSSPLAGDNEQFF. CDR3 nucleotide sequence: TGTGCCAGTAGTTCCCCGCTAGCGGGAGACAATGAGCAGTTCTTC.

The genes are TRBV5-6 and TRBJ1-6, with D possibly being TRBD1 (5 bases). The CDR3 extends over 15 amino acids. Per the germline V gene, CDR1 is SGHDT and CDR2 is YYEEEE. Trimming pared 0 bases from V and 3 bases from J, leaving 7 bases between. The DNA of the CDR3 is TGTGCCAGCAGCTTGGGGACACTCTATAATTCACCCCTCCACTTT. It encodes CASSLGTLYNSPLHF.

The V and J genes are TRBV28 and TRBJ2-7, with D maybe TRBD1 (6 bases). The CDR3 runs 14 residues. Germline V gene data show CDR1 as MDHEN and CDR2 as SYDVKM. Trimming removed 8 bases from V and 1 base from J, with 15 bases in between. The CDR3 protein is CASARGGKSYEQYF. For the CDR3, the DNA is TGTGCCAGCGCCCGAGGGGGTAAGTCCTACGAGCAGTACTTC.

The chain carries TRBV19 and TRBJ2-1, with D perhaps TRBD2 (6 bases). CDR3 length equals 13 residues. V lost 1 base and J 8 bases, leaving 9 bases between the germline ends. Germline V gene sequence: CDR1 LNHDA, CDR2 SQIVND (reference sequence). The CDR3 coding sequence is TGTGCCAGTAGTATAGGCCAGCGGGATGAGCAGTTCTTC. Translation gives CASSIGQRDEQFF.

This chain connects TRBV6-4 to TRBJ2-3; 8 nucleotides agree with TRBD2. This CDR3 spans 17 amino acids. Germline V CDR1 and CDR2: MRHNA, SNTAGT. The trim removed 2 bases at V and 1 base at J, leaving 8 bases unmatched. The CDR3 region has the DNA TGTGCCAGCAGTGACGATGGCGGGGGGCGCGGCACAGATACGCAGTATTTT. Protein: CASSDDGGGRGTDTQYF.

The chain couples TRBV12-3 or TRBV12-4 to TRBJ1-1; D ambiguous. V lost 6 bases to trimming and J lost 7 bases, with 12 bases between them. This CDR3 spans 12 amino acids. CDR3 residues: CASSRLDGEAFF. The CDR3 nucleotides read TGTGCCAGCAGCCGACTAGATGGTGAAGCTTTCTTT.

The rearrangement joins TRBV20-1 to TRBJ2-5; D perhaps matches TRBD1 (6 bases). Trimming cost V 7 bases and J 5 bases, with 11 bases left between them. Germline V gives CDR1 DFQATT, CDR2 SNEGSKA (reference sequence). The CDR3 is 11 amino acids. The CDR3 DNA follows: TGCAGTGGGACAGAGGTGGAGACCCAGTACTTC. Its translation is CSGTEVETQYF.

This clone was found once. J is TRBJ1-3 and V is TRBV6-5; 10 bases agree with TRBD1. This CDR3 contains 15 residues. Germline V gene data show CDR1 as MNHEY and CDR2 as SVGAGI. V shed 6 bases and J 3 bases; nucleotides not matched to a gene: 5. CDR3 sequence: CASRTGTGDGNTIYF. The CDR3 region has the DNA TGTGCCAGCAGAACGGGGACAGGGGATGGAAACACCATATATTTT.

Turning to this clone: At the DNA level, this CDR3 is encoded by other sequences in the same sample as well. CDR3 sequence reads: CASSVTGNEKLFF. For the CDR3, the DNA is TGTGCCAGCAGCGTAACAGGGAATGAAAAACTGTTTTTT. This sequence joins TRBV9 and TRBJ1-4; perhaps TRBD1 as D (6 bases). CDR1 and CDR2 from the germline V gene are SGDLS and YYNGEE. Trimming took off 1 base at V and 5 bases at J, with 6 bases between the two ends. This CDR3 comprises 13 residues.

This clone was seen only once. The V and J genes are TRBV7-8 and TRBJ1-5, with D possibly being TRBD1 (5 bases). Between the trimmed V and J ends, which lost 1 base and 3 bases, there was a span of 22 bases. The CDR3 totals 19 residues. CDR1 and CDR2 from the germline V gene are SGHVS and FQNEAQ. CDR3 DNA sequence: TGTGCCAGCAGCTTAGAAAGTTGGCTGGGGCGACGGCTCAATCAGCCCCAGCATTTT. The encoded protein is CASSLESWLGRRLNQPQHF.

This clone was seen a single time. The rearrangement links TRBV5-1 to TRBJ1-1, with D possibly TRBD1 on 5 matching bases. From germline, CDR1 is SGHRS and CDR2 YFSETQ. V shed 0 bases and J shed 3 bases, with 15 bases lying between them. CDR3 length: 16 amino acids. The CDR3: CASSLVGVPGDTEAFF. DNA for the CDR3: TGCGCCAGCAGCTTGGTTGGTGTCCCGGGGGACACTGAAGCTTTCTTT.

The chain has TRBV15 and TRBJ2-7, with TRBD1 as a possible D gene (6 bases). V was trimmed by 0 bases and J by 7 bases, leaving 13 bases between them. The germline V gene has CDR1 LNHNV and CDR2 YYDKDF (reference sequence). The CDR3 spans 14 residues. DNA of the CDR3: TGTGCCACCAGCAGAGATTCACAGGGCAGAGAGCAGTACTTC. Protein sequence: CATSRDSQGREQYF.

The V and J genes are TRBV19 and TRBJ1-4; 7 nucleotides line up with TRBD1. The CDR3 extends over 14 amino acids. Trimming took 6 bases from V and 3 from J; bases not matched to a gene: 4. Germline assignment: CDR1 LNHDA and CDR2 SQIVND (reference sequence). The CDR3 sequence is CASREGTANEKLFF. The CDR3 region has the DNA TGTGCCAGTAGAGAAGGGACAGCTAATGAAAAACTGTTTTTT. Drawing the rest from reference TRBV19 and TRBJ1-4, the complete variable domain is DGGITQSPKYLFRKEGQNVTLSCEQNLNHDAMYWYRQDPGQGLRLIYYSQIVNDFQKGDIAEGYSVSREKKESFPLTVTSAQKNPTAFYLCASREGTANEKLFFGSGTQLSVL.